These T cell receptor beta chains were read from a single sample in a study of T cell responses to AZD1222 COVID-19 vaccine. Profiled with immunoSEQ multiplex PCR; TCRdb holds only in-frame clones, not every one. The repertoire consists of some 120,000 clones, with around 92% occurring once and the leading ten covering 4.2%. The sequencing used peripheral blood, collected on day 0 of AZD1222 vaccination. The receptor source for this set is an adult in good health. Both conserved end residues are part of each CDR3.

CASSNRDSTTEQYF	TRBV9	TRBJ2-7
CASSGTAWGGYTF	TRBV10-1	TRBJ1-2
CASSSGGAAGEKLFF	TRBV27	TRBJ1-4
CASTEGGGGELFF	TRBV2	TRBJ2-2
CASSLETEAFF	TRBV28	TRBJ1-1
CATSDRDRGLYEQYF	TRBV24-1	TRBJ2-7
CASSQQFTETQYF	TRBV4-1	TRBJ2-5
CASSHNQGSQITYEQYF	TRBV4-2	TRBJ2-7
CASSPKTGDQETQYF	TRBV18	TRBJ2-5
CATRNGGGRYGYTF	TRBV15	TRBJ1-2
CASSLGGVGYTF	TRBV5-1	TRBJ1-2
CASSLVRTGTNEKLFF	TRBV5-1	TRBJ1-4
CASSLGGSGRINEQFF	TRBV5-1	TRBJ2-1